These 20 T cell receptor beta chains were sequenced from one sample in a study of glioma-infiltrating T cells. The iRepertoire nested amplicon-rescue multiplex PCR amplified TCR alpha and beta CDR3s from RNA. One entry per CDR3 protein results from TCRdb running MiXCR on the multiplex PCR reads. The top ten hold more than 6.5% of the sample, which has approximately 90,000 distinct CDR3 sequences, less than 30% seen once. Source material: glioma tissue, nonneoplastic brain tissue, or PBMCs (not recorded which). The receptors shown here come from a human donor with low-grade glioma or glioblastoma, undergoing nonglioma brain surgery, or in good health (not recorded which).

To note about this clonotype: The junction shows a germline mismatch at one end, possibly a read error. The rearrangement uses TRBV2 and TRBJ1-5; 8 bases map to TRBD1. The germline V gene has CDR1 SNHLY and CDR2 FYNNEI. This CDR3 comprises 17 residues. DNA for the CDR3: TGTGCCAGCATTTCCGGGACAGGCATAAATAGCGATCAGCCCCAGCATTTT. Protein: CASISGTGINSDQPQHF.

This clonotype was detected many times. J is TRBJ1-2 and V is TRBV20-1, with a weak D call TRBD1 (6 bases). The CDR3 sequence is 13 residues long. In germline, CDR1 is DFQATT, CDR2 SNEGSKA (reference sequence). V lost 4 bases to trimming and J lost 11 bases, with 20 bases between them. CDR3 residues: CSATVGGPGNYTF. The DNA of the CDR3 is TGCAGTGCTACGGTGGGGGGGCCAGGAAATTACACCTTC.

The genes are TRBV3-1 and TRBJ1-3; D unclear. CDR3 size: 13 residues. Trimming stripped 5 bases from V and 3 bases from J, with 8 bases between. The germline V gene encodes CDR1 LGHDT and CDR2 YNNKEL (reference sequence). CDR3 protein: CASSLGRGNTIYF. The CDR3 region has the DNA TGTGCCAGCAGCTTAGGGCGTGGAAACACCATATATTTT.

This clonotype came up many times. The chain has TRBV18 and TRBJ2-7; a weak D match, TRBD1 (6 bases). The CDR3 is made up of 16 amino acids. The germline gives CDR1 KGHSH, CDR2 LQKENI. Trimming took off 2 bases at V and 7 bases at J, with 21 bases between the two ends. In DNA, the CDR3 is TGTGCCAGCTCACCAGGGACACCTACTACCTTACGAGAGCAGTACTTC. Translating gives CASSPGTPTTLREQYF.

This clonotype appeared once. Relative to the germline gene, one junction end is altered; a read error may explain this. This chain uses TRBV2 with TRBJ2-1; TRBD1 matches at 9 bases. The CDR3 runs 16 residues. In germline, CDR1 is SNHLY, CDR2 FYNNEI. In nucleotides, the CDR3 is TGTGCCAGCAAAAGCTTGGGACAGGGTCAGGACAATGAGCGGTTCTTC. This codes for CASKSLGQGQDNERFF.

In the case of this clonotype: This sequence may be a read error, since a much larger clone differs from it by one base. This chain connects TRBV2 to TRBJ2-1; TRBD2 aligns across 8 bases. Germline CDR1 and CDR2: SNHLY and FYNNEI. The CDR3 runs 15 residues. The CDR3, as DNA: TGTGCCAGCAGTGATACTAGCGGCTCCTACAATGGGCAGTTCTTC. Residues: CASSDTSGSYNGQFF.

This clonotype was picked up many times. The gene calls are TRBV6-1 and TRBJ2-1; 15 bases are shared with TRBD2. The CDR3 sequence is 17 residues long. Germline V gives CDR1 MNHNS, CDR2 SASEGT. V shed 6 bases and J 1 base; nucleotides not matched to a gene: 4. In nucleotides, the CDR3 is TGTGCCAGCAGGGGGACTAGCGGGAGGAGTTCCTACAATGAGCAGTTCTTC. Amino acid sequence: CASRGTSGRSSYNEQFF.

This clonotype was detected only a few times. The J gene is TRBJ2-5, the V gene TRBV12-3 or TRBV12-4, with 10 bases lining up with TRBD1. J lost 4 bases, V lost 6 bases, and 8 bases had no gene match. This CDR3 is 15 amino acids long. This CDR3 is CASSRGTGVVETQYF. DNA for the CDR3: TGTGCCAGCAGCCGCGGGACAGGGGTAGTAGAGACCCAGTACTTC.

The gene calls are TRBV6-2 or TRBV6-3 and TRBJ1-2, with unresolved D. This CDR3 comprises 12 residues. Trimming took 4 bases from V and 10 from J, leaving 13 bases between them. Germline CDR1 MNHEY, CDR2 SVGEGT. The CDR3 spells CASSLGKYNYTF. The CDR3 coding sequence is TGTGCCAGCAGTTTAGGGAAGTATAACTACACCTTC.

This clonotype was recorded many times. The V call is TRBV2, the J call TRBJ2-1; 7 bases are shared with TRBD2. The V gene end was trimmed by 9 bases and the J gene end by 5 bases; junction bases not matched to a gene: 10. The germline V gene has CDR1 SNHLY and CDR2 FYNNEI. The CDR3 contains 14 residues. CDR3 region: CARLRLGGNNEQFF. The CDR3 DNA reads as TGTGCCAGACTACGATTGGGGGGGAACAATGAGCAGTTCTTC.

This clonotype was counted at least ten times. V is TRBV25-1 and J is TRBJ1-6, with 7 bases identical to TRBD1. The CDR3 has 14 residues. V was pared by 6 bases and J by 6 bases, with 5 bases of the junction left unmatched. Germline V lookup: CDR1 MGHDK, CDR2 SYGVNS. CDR3 region: CASSRDSLNSPLHF. DNA for the CDR3: TGTGCCAGCAGCCGGGACAGTCTTAATTCACCCCTCCACTTT. The complete variable domain, with remaining parts taken from reference TRBV25-1 and TRBJ1-6, reads EADIYQTPRYLVIGTGKKITLECSQTMGHDKMYWYQQDPGMELHLIHYSYGVNSTEKGDLSSESTVSRIRTEHFPLTLESARPSHTSQYLCASSRDSLNSPLHFGNGTRLTVT.

This rearrangement joins TRBV27 to TRBJ2-1; D not resolved. V was clipped by 3 bases and J by 8 bases, with 17 bases between them. This CDR3 region has 15 residues. Germline CDR1 is MNHEY and CDR2 is SMNVEV (reference sequence). CDR3 residues: CASSFLGRSSYEQFF. Here the CDR3 DNA reads TGTGCCAGCAGTTTCTTAGGTCGTAGCTCCTATGAGCAGTTCTTC.

This clonotype was seen repeatedly, ten times or more. The V and J genes are TRBV24-1 and TRBJ2-7, with a possible D match to TRBD1 (6 bases). Per the germline V gene, CDR1 is KGHDR and CDR2 is SFDVKD. V shed 4 bases and J shed 5 bases, with 14 bases lying between them. This CDR3 spans 14 amino acids. This CDR3 reads CATSDPPGQHEQYF. DNA for the CDR3: TGTGCCACCAGTGACCCCCCGGGACAACACGAGCAGTACTTC.

This clonotype was found many times. The chain links TRBV27 to TRBJ1-5; unclear D gene. CDR1 and CDR2 from the germline V gene are MNHEY and SMNVEV (reference sequence). This CDR3 has 14 residues. Trimming pared 0 bases from V and 3 bases from J, leaving 6 bases between. This chain's CDR3 is CASSLSWTNQPQHF. Here the CDR3 DNA reads TGTGCCAGCAGTTTATCGTGGACCAATCAGCCCCAGCATTTT.

The genes are TRBV3-1 and TRBJ2-5; D unclear. The CDR3 has 11 amino acids. V shed 6 bases and J shed 5 bases, with 7 bases lying between them. CDR1 is LGHDT, CDR2 YNNKEL, per germline (reference sequence). The DNA of the CDR3 is TGTGCCAGCAGACTAAGGGAGACCCAGTACTTC. Translated: CASRLRETQYF.

In its sample, this clonotype was seen many times. The chain has TRBV20-1 and TRBJ1-5; D ambiguous. With 0 bases removed from V and 0 bases from J, the gap between germline ends came to 15 bases. The CDR3 totals 17 residues. Germline values: CDR1 DFQATT, CDR2 SNEGSKA (reference sequence). The CDR3 DNA reads TGCAGTGCTAGAGATCTCAGGCAGGCAGATAGCAATCAGCCCCAGCATTTT. Translated: CSARDLRQADSNQPQHF.

This clonotype was detected many times. The rearrangement joins TRBV3-1 to TRBJ2-1; D not certain. The CDR3 length is 14 residues. V shed 2 bases and J shed 5 bases, with 10 bases lying between them. The V gene's germline CDR1 is LGHDT and CDR2 YNNKEL (reference sequence). The CDR3 nucleotides read TGTGCCAGCAGCCAAATACGACTCAACAATGAGCAGTTCTTC. It is translated as CASSQIRLNNEQFF.

This clonotype was seen more than once but under ten times. CDR3 in DNA: TGCAGCGTTGTCAGGGTAGATACGCAGTATTTT. Protein sequence: CSVVRVDTQYF. The rearrangement links TRBV29-1 to TRBJ2-3, with D tentatively TRBD1 (5 bases). CDR1 and CDR2 from the germline V gene are SQVTM and ANQGSEA. The V end lost 4 bases, the J end lost 5 bases, and 7 bases lay between the germline ends. This CDR3 region has 11 residues.

This clonotype occurred a few times. The CDR3 DNA reads TGTGCCAGCAGCTTAGGCAACAGGGTCCAAGAGACCCAGTACTTC. This sequence encodes CASSLGNRVQETQYF. V is TRBV7-9 and J is TRBJ2-5; D may be TRBD1 (6 bases). CDR3 size: 15 residues. With 1 base removed from V and 1 base from J, the gap between germline ends came to 10 bases. Germline lookup yields CDR1 SEHNR and CDR2 FQNEAQ (reference sequence). Combining the CDR3 with reference TRBV7-9 and TRBJ2-5 gives the whole variable domain DTGVSQNPRHKITKRGQNVTFRCDPISEHNRLYWYRQTLGQGPEFLTYFQNEAQLEKSRLLSDRFSAERPKGSFSTLEIQRTEQGDSAMYLCASSLGNRVQETQYFGPGTRLLVL.

The chain couples TRBV11-2 to TRBJ1-1; D remains ambiguous. CDR3 length: 15 residues. Germline V gives CDR1 SGHAT, CDR2 FQNNGV. Trimming removed 1 base from V and 4 bases from J, with 13 bases in between. CDR3 residues: CASSLVGQVVTEAFF. CDR3 nucleotide sequence: TGTGCCAGCAGCTTAGTCGGCCAGGTAGTCACTGAAGCTTTCTTT. The variable domain in full, with the rest retrieved from reference TRBV11-2 and TRBJ1-1, is EAGVAQSPRYKIIEKRQSVAFWCNPISGHATLYWYQQILGQGPKLLIQFQNNGVVDDSQLPKDRFSAERLKGVDSTLKIQPAKLEDSAVYLCASSLVGQVVTEAFFGQGTRLTVV.